Each of the 27 T cell receptor beta chains below was sequenced from the same sample in a study of blood T cell repertoires in COVID-19. Assay used: immunoSEQ multiplex PCR; TCRdb lists only in-frame clones, some missing. The sample yields about 110,000 clones, 76% seen once. Sequences were obtained from peripheral blood. These receptors originate from a man older than 75 with COVID-19, enrolled during active disease.

The V call is TRBV6-2 or TRBV6-3, the J call TRBJ1-1; D is unresolved. Between the trimmed V and J ends, which lost 2 bases and 1 base, there was a span of 11 bases. CDR1 and CDR2 from the germline V gene are MNHEY and SVGEGT. The CDR3 loop spans 15 amino acids. The CDR3 spells CASSYTYGWNTEAFF. The CDR3 DNA reads as TGTGCCAGCAGTTACACCTATGGTTGGAACACTGAAGCTTTCTTT.

This clone was seen only a few times. This chain uses TRBV18 with TRBJ1-6; weak D call: TRBD1 (5 bases). Germline CDR1 KGHSH, CDR2 LQKENI. The CDR3 has 15 residues. The V and J ends lost 1 base and 5 bases respectively, with 9 bases between them. CDR3 amino acids: CASSPRDWNNSPLHF. CDR3 coding DNA: TGTGCCAGCTCACCACGGGACTGGAATAATTCACCCCTCCACTTT.

Only a few counts were recorded for this clone. The chain carries TRBV13 and TRBJ2-1, with 7 positions matching TRBD2. Germline trimming cut 3 bases from V and 1 base from J; bases unmatched to any gene: 6. Germline CDR1 is PRHDT and CDR2 is FYEKMQ (reference sequence). This CDR3 region has 16 residues. The CDR3: CASSLEREASYNEQFF. Written as DNA, the CDR3 is TGTGCCAGCAGCTTGGAACGGGAGGCGTCCTACAATGAGCAGTTCTTC.

The V call is TRBV23-1, the J call TRBJ2-5; possible D gene TRBD1, 6 bases. TRBV23-1 is noted as an ORF with a role that remains uncertain. The CDR3 loop spans 15 amino acids. V was cut by 4 bases and J by 5 bases, with 17 bases left in between. CDR3 sequence reads: CASSPEQGAAETQYF. DNA of the CDR3: TGCGCCAGCAGTCCTGAACAGGGAGCAGCGGAGACCCAGTACTTC.

This clone has just a few counts. The V gene is TRBV27, the J gene TRBJ2-3, with TRBD2 identical over 9 bases. This CDR3 comprises 16 residues. Germline CDR1 is MNHEY and CDR2 is SMNVEV (reference sequence). J lost 4 bases, V lost 4 bases, and 9 bases had no gene match. This chain's CDR3 is CASSSLGLAGADTQYF. For the CDR3, the DNA is TGTGCCAGCAGTTCCCTGGGACTAGCAGGCGCAGATACGCAGTATTTT.

This chain links TRBV21-1 with TRBJ2-2; TRBD2 was called by the table and not checked on the DNA. TRBV21-1 counts as a pseudogene. The length of the CDR3 is 18 residues. In DNA form, the CDR3 reads TGTGCCAGCAGCAAATCGGCTAGCGGGAGCGTATACACCGGGGAGCTGTTTTTT. This encodes CASSKSASGSVYTGELFF.

The table lists this clone with a count of one. The chain combines TRBV19 with TRBJ2-3; TRBD1 is a possible D gene (6 bases). The CDR3 totals 14 residues. Germline V gene sequence: CDR1 LNHDA, CDR2 SQIVND (reference sequence). The V gene lost 2 bases and the J gene lost 5 bases, with 11 bases spanning the gap. This chain's CDR3 is CASSIQGFGDTQYF. The CDR3 region has the DNA TGTGCCAGTAGTATACAGGGGTTTGGAGATACGCAGTATTTT.

The chain has TRBV28 and TRBJ1-2; TRBD1 matches at 8 bases. CDR3 size: 17 residues. Germline V CDR1 and CDR2: MDHEN, SYDVKM. V lost 2 bases to trimming and J lost 5 bases; unmatched junction nucleotides: 13. This CDR3 is CASSLGRTGPSLYGYTF. As DNA, the CDR3 is TGTGCCAGCAGTTTAGGAAGGACAGGGCCCTCTCTTTATGGCTACACCTTC.

V and J are TRBV5-4 and TRBJ2-5, with TRBD1 matching over 7 bases. The CDR3 extends over 16 amino acids. CDR1 and CDR2 from the germline V gene are SGHNT and YYREEE (reference sequence). V lost 4 bases and J lost 3; bases outside the gene matches: 12. CDR3: CASSQGPGTAEETQYF. CDR3 DNA sequence: TGTGCCAGCAGCCAAGGCCCTGGGACAGCCGAAGAGACCCAGTACTTC.

The CDR3 loop is CASSLARGLAGRTDTQYF. The DNA for the CDR3 is TGTGCCAGCAGCTTGGCCAGAGGACTAGCGGGACGCACAGATACGCAGTATTTT. The rearrangement uses TRBV5-6 and TRBJ2-3, with 12 bases fitting TRBD2. The germline gives CDR1 SGHDT, CDR2 YYEEEE. V lost 0 bases, J lost 1 base, and 6 bases stayed unmatched. The CDR3 spans 18 residues.

This chain connects TRBV5-8 to TRBJ1-2; 8 bases map to TRBD1. The V segment lost 2 bases and the J segment 3 bases; nucleotides outside the gene matches: 6. The CDR3 contains 15 residues. Germline V gene sequence: CDR1 SGHTS, CDR2 YDEGEE. Written as DNA, the CDR3 is TGTGCCAGCAGCTTAAGGACAGGGACAGACTATGGCTACACCTTC. It translates to CASSLRTGTDYGYTF.

J is TRBJ2-3 and V is TRBV5-1, with a weak D call TRBD1 (6 bases). V lost 1 base and J lost 2, with 20 bases in between. The CDR3 loop spans 18 amino acids. Germline CDR1 is SGHRS and CDR2 is YFSETQ. CDR3 amino acids: CASSLYPAGTRDTDTQYF. CDR3 DNA sequence: TGCGCCAGCAGCTTGTACCCTGCCGGGACAAGGGACACAGATACGCAGTATTTT.

This sequence joins TRBV7-9 and TRBJ2-7; TRBD2 aligns across 9 bases. CDR3 length: 15 amino acids. Germline CDR1 reads SEHNR; CDR2 reads FQNEAQ (reference sequence). Trimming cost V 5 bases and J 5 bases; bases outside gene matches: 10. CDR3 DNA sequence: TGTGCCAGCAGCCCCGTAGCGGGAGTGAAGAACGAGCAGTACTTC. Amino acids: CASSPVAGVKNEQYF.

The chain carries TRBV9 and TRBJ1-5; D ambiguous. The CDR3 sequence is 18 residues long. V dropped 5 bases and J dropped 5 bases, with 26 bases sitting between them. Looked up from germline, CDR1 is SGDLS and CDR2 is YYNGEE. The CDR3 DNA sequence: TGTGCCAGCAGTCGACTTCTGGGGAGTGACCGACGTGATCAGCCCCAGCATTTT. Translated: CASSRLLGSDRRDQPQHF.

The gene calls are TRBV29-1 and TRBJ2-7; 7 nucleotides match TRBD1. The CDR3 has 13 amino acids. V dropped 6 bases and J dropped 0; count of bases not matched to a gene: 5. Germline V gives CDR1 SQVTM, CDR2 ANQGSEA. CDR3 region: CSVRQGSSYEQYF. CDR3 in DNA: TGCAGCGTGCGACAGGGTAGCTCCTACGAGCAGTACTTC.

This clone showed up just once. The chain joins TRBV23-1 to TRBJ2-5; 7 bases match TRBD1. TRBV23-1 is flagged as an ORF with uncertain function. The CDR3 contains 13 residues. Trimming cost V 7 bases and J 2 bases; bases outside gene matches: 4. CDR3 bases: TGCGCCAGCATGGGGACAGAACAAGAGACCCAGTACTTC. Encoded protein: CASMGTEQETQYF.

The V and J genes are TRBV19 and TRBJ2-5; the match to TRBD1 covers 9 bases. The germline V gene encodes CDR1 LNHDA and CDR2 SQIVND (reference sequence). The CDR3 has 16 amino acids. J gave up 4 bases and V 5 bases, and 11 bases lay outside the gene matches. The CDR3 DNA sequence: TGTGCCAGTAGTTCCGGACAGGGGCAATTCCGAGAGACCCAGTACTTC. Translating it yields CASSSGQGQFRETQYF.

The chain is built from TRBV6-5 and TRBJ2-3; 11 nucleotides match TRBD2. This CDR3 is built from 15 residues. V trimming: 2 bases; J trimming: 5 bases; junction bases outside the gene matches: 3. Germline assignment: CDR1 MNHEY and CDR2 SVGAGI. As DNA, the CDR3 is TGTGCCAGCAGTTACACACTAGCGGGGGAAGATACGCAGTATTTT. Translated: CASSYTLAGEDTQYF.

This clone was recorded once. The genes are TRBV2 and TRBJ1-5, with D perhaps TRBD1 (6 bases). This CDR3 region has 14 residues. Germline values: CDR1 SNHLY, CDR2 FYNNEI. Trimming took off 5 bases at V and 5 bases at J, with 13 bases between the two ends. The CDR3 spells CASSQEGGDQPQHF. The CDR3 DNA sequence: TGTGCCAGCAGTCAGGAAGGGGGGGATCAGCCCCAGCATTTT.

The chain employs TRBV7-2 and TRBJ2-7; 7 bases line up with TRBD1. V trimming: 1 base; J trimming: 7 bases; junction bases outside the gene matches: 10. This CDR3 has 15 residues. CDR1 is SGHTA, CDR2 FQGNSA, per germline. The CDR3 nucleotides are TGTGCCAGCAGCTTAGGAATGACAGGGACGGGAGAGCAGTACTTC. Translating gives CASSLGMTGTGEQYF. The full variable domain, in which reference TRBV7-2 and TRBJ2-7 provide the parts outside the CDR3, is GAGVSQSPSNKVTEKGKDVELRCDPISGHTALYWYRQSLGQGLEFLIYFQGNSAPDKSGLPSDRFSAERTGGSVSTLTIQRTQQEDSAVYLCASSLGMTGTGEQYFGPGTRLTVT.

The chain joins TRBV28 to TRBJ2-1; 8 bases map to TRBD2. Germline V CDR1 and CDR2: MDHEN, SYDVKM. The CDR3 runs 14 residues. The junction had 5 bases not matched to a gene; V was cut back by 4 bases and J by 6 bases. The CDR3 DNA reads as TGTGCCAGCAGTTCCCCGGGACTAGGCAATGAGCAGTTCTTC. Protein sequence: CASSSPGLGNEQFF.

The chain combines TRBV7-2 with TRBJ2-2, with a tentative D call TRBD2 (5 bases). Germline V gene data show CDR1 as SGHTA and CDR2 as FQGNSA. The CDR3 contains 14 residues. Trimming left V 5 bases short and J 2 bases short, with 9 bases between. CDR3: CASSRGPNTGELFF. The CDR3 DNA follows: TGTGCCAGCAGCCGGGGTCCAAACACCGGGGAGCTGTTTTTT.

V gene TRBV29-1 combines with J gene TRBJ2-5; 7 positions match TRBD1. The V segment lost 4 bases and the J segment 0 bases; nucleotides outside the gene matches: 5. The CDR3 has 14 amino acids. Germline V lookup: CDR1 SQVTM, CDR2 ANQGSEA. CDR3 sequence: CSVVLQGHQETQYF. CDR3 DNA: TGCAGCGTTGTCTTACAGGGGCACCAAGAGACCCAGTACTTC.

V usage is TRBV9 and J usage is TRBJ2-2, with 8 positions matching TRBD2. The V gene end was trimmed by 0 bases and the J gene end by 5 bases; junction bases not matched to a gene: 3. This CDR3 contains 15 residues. Germline assignment: CDR1 SGDLS and CDR2 YYNGEE. This CDR3 is CASSVDLAGTGELFF. CDR3 in DNA: TGTGCCAGCAGCGTAGATCTAGCGGGTACCGGGGAGCTGTTTTTT.

The V and J genes are TRBV3-1 (or the pseudogene TRBV3-2) and TRBJ2-1; a possible D gene is TRBD2 (6 bases). The V end was cut by 8 bases, the J end by 2 bases, with 22 bases between. Per germline, CDR1 LGHDT and CDR2 YNNKEL (reference sequence). CDR3 length: 17 amino acids. Written as DNA, the CDR3 is TGTGCCAGCGAGCCCGATTTAGCGGCCATTACCTACAATGAGCAGTTCTTC. This encodes CASEPDLAAITYNEQFF.

The V call is TRBV28, the J call TRBJ2-7; 8 bases align to TRBD1. Trimming removed 6 bases from V and 2 bases from J; junction bases left unmatched: 15. Looked up from germline, CDR1 is MDHEN and CDR2 is SYDVKM. This CDR3 contains 17 residues. As DNA, the CDR3 is TGTGCCAGCAGCACCCCTGGGACAGGACCATACCCCTACGAGCAGTACTTC. This gives the protein CASSTPGTGPYPYEQYF.

This chain links TRBV9 with TRBJ2-3; D not resolved. The germline CDR1 and CDR2 sequences are SGDLS and YYNGEE. This CDR3 has 15 residues. V was shortened by 0 bases and J by 4 bases, with 12 bases between the two germline ends. The CDR3 loop is CASSVAASMADTQYF. The DNA for the CDR3 is TGTGCCAGCAGCGTAGCCGCTAGTATGGCAGATACGCAGTATTTT.